This T cell receptor beta chain was recorded in a study of T-cell memory formation after mild COVID-19. In germline, CDR1 is SQVTM, CDR2 ANQGSEA. Trimming cost V 7 bases and J 6 bases; bases outside gene matches: 6. The CDR3 contains 13 residues. TCRdb reprocessed the 5' RACE reads with MiXCR, giving one entry per CDR3 protein. This repertoire shows 210,000 or so distinct CDR3 sequences, 8% to 11% found once; its top ten account for 2.5% to 3.5%. V usage is TRBV29-1 and J usage is TRBJ2-5; 12 bases map to TRBD1. This sequence was found in a man aged 18 to 35 who had mild COVID-19 (a few samples of this study predate the infection). Cell type and time point are not known. Sequenced: PBMCs or a T cell subset sorted from them (not recorded which). The CDR3 DNA follows: TGCAGCGGGGACAGGGGGCTTTCTCAGACCCAGTACTTC. This sequence encodes CSGDRGLSQTQYF.